This T cell receptor (beta chain) was observed in a study of T-cell memory formation after mild COVID-19. Whole-study context: Clusters were largely donor specific.

Researchers used 5'RACE with constant-segment primers to make TCR alpha and TCR beta cDNA libraries that carry sample barcodes and UMIs. Using its own MiXCR run on the 5' RACE reads, TCRdb lists one record per CDR3 protein. The sample contains about 350,000 distinct CDR3 sequences, 20% to 25% of which appear only once. This receptor was identified in a man aged 18 to 35 who had mild COVID-19 (a few samples of this study predate the infection). Cell type and time point are not known. Sequencing used PBMCs or a T cell subset sorted from them (not recorded which).

The CDR3 sequence: CASSLGHPAGDTQYF. The CDR3 coding sequence is TGTGCCAGCAGCTTGGGACATCCGGCGGGAGATACGCAGTATTTT. This chain connects TRBV5-4 to TRBJ2-3, with TRBD2 as a possible D gene (5 bases). This CDR3 has 15 residues. Trimming pared 0 bases from V and 5 bases from J, leaving 13 bases between. Germline lookup yields CDR1 SGHNT and CDR2 YYREEE (reference sequence).